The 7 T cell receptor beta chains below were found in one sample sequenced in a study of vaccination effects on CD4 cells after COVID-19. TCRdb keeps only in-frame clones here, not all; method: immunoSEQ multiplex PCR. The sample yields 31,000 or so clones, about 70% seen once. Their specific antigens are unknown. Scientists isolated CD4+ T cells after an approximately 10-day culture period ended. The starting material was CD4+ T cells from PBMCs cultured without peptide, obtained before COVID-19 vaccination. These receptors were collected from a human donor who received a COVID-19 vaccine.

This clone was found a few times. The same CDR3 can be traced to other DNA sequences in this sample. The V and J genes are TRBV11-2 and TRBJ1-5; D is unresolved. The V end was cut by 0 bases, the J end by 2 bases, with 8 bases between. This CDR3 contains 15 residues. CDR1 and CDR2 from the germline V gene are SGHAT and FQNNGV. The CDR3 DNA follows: TGTGCCAGCAGCTTAGATCGGGGAGGCAATCAGCCCCAGCATTTT. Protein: CASSLDRGGNQPQHF. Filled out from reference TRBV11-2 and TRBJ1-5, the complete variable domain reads EAGVAQSPRYKIIEKRQSVAFWCNPISGHATLYWYQQILGQGPKLLIQFQNNGVVDDSQLPKDRFSAERLKGVDSTLKIQPAKLEDSAVYLCASSLDRGGNQPQHFGDGTRLSIL.

The CDR3 coding sequence is TGTGCCAGTAGTAGTACGGCAGGGCCAGAGACCCAGTACTTC. Encoded protein: CASSSTAGPETQYF. The J gene is TRBJ2-5, the V gene TRBV19; a weak D match, TRBD1 (5 bases). Trimming took 4 bases from V and 4 from J, leaving 13 bases between them. Germline V gives CDR1 LNHDA, CDR2 SQIVND (reference sequence). CDR3 length: 14 amino acids. Looking up the rest from reference TRBV19 and TRBJ2-5 gives the full variable domain: DGGITQSPKYLFRKEGQNVTLSCEQNLNHDAMYWYRQDPGQGLRLIYYSQIVNDFQKGDIAEGYSVSREKKESFPLTVTSAQKNPTAFYLCASSSTAGPETQYFGPGTRLLVL.

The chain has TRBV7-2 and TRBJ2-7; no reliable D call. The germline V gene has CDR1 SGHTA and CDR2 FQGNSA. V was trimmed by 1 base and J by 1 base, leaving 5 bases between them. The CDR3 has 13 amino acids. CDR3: CASSLGRSYEQYF. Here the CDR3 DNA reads TGTGCCAGCAGCTTAGGGCGGTCCTACGAGCAGTACTTC.

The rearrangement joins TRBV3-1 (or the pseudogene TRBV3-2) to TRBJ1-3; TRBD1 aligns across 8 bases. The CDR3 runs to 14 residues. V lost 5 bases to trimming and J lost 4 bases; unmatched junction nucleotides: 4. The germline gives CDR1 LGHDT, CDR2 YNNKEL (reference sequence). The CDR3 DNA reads TGTGCCAGCAGCGACAGGGGAGGAGGAAACACCATATATTTT. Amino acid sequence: CASSDRGGGNTIYF.

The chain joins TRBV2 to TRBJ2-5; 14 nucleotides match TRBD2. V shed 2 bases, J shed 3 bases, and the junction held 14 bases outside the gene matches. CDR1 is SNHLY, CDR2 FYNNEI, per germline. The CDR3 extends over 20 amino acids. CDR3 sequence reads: CASSEILATSGRGDEETQYF. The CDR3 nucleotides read TGTGCCAGCAGTGAAATCCTGGCGACTAGCGGGAGGGGGGATGAAGAGACCCAGTACTTC.

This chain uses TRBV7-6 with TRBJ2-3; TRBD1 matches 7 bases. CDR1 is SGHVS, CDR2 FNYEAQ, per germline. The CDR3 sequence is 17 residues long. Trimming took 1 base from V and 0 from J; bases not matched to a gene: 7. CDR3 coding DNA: TGTGCCAGCAGCTTAGGGGGACAGAGTTTTAGCACAGATACGCAGTATTTT. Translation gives CASSLGGQSFSTDTQYF.

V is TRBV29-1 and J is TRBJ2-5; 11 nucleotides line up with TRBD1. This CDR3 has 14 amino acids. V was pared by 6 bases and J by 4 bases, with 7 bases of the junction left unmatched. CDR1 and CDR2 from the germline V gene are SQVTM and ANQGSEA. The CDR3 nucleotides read TGCAGCGTGCGACCCGGGACAGGGGGAGAGACCCAGTACTTC. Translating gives CSVRPGTGGETQYF.